This TCR beta chain was sequenced for a study of cytomegalovirus exposure and HLA in healthy donors. Note on this clone: The antigen is unknown.

The PCR was carried out with 60 Vbeta primers and 13 Jbeta primers. Clones were sequenced by immunoSEQ multiplex PCR, and TCRdb holds only the in-frame ones, with some missing. Of over 70,000 clones in the sample, 76% were seen once. Unmatched junction bases numbered 3, after V lost 1 base and J lost 4 bases. The CDR3 is made up of 14 amino acids. Germline CDR1 SGDLS, CDR2 YYNGEE. General study results and limits: Later on, an analysis showed TCR association rates differing by HLA locus, with DRB1 the most and HLA-C the fewest.

Sequencing input: PBMCs. The chain uses TRBV9 and TRBJ2-3; TRBD1 matches at 7 bases. This receptor was obtained from a male donor in good health and CMV-seronegative. CDR3 DNA: TGTGCCAGCAGCGTAAGGGACAGTTCAGATACGCAGTATTTT. Protein: CASSVRDSSDTQYF.